This T cell receptor beta chain was sequenced for a study of blood T cell repertoires in COVID-19. Only in-frame clones appear in the TCRdb table, and some are missing; sequencing was by immunoSEQ multiplex PCR. Of fewer than 400,000 clones in the sample, 85% were seen once. CDR3 length: 15 residues. Per the germline V gene, CDR1 is LNHDA and CDR2 is SQIVND (reference sequence). V lost 10 bases to trimming and J lost 0 bases; unmatched junction nucleotides: 10. The sequence derives from a woman aged 18-30 years with acute or convalescent COVID-19. The sequenced sample consisted of peripheral blood. V is TRBV19 and J is TRBJ2-3; TRBD1 aligns across 7 bases. This CDR3 is CATKRQGPSTDTQYF. The CDR3 coding sequence is TGTGCCACCAAACGACAGGGCCCTAGCACAGATACGCAGTATTTT.